The 23 T cell receptor beta chains below were found in one sample sequenced in a study of shared T cell receptors in the human thymus. Using immunoSEQ multiplex PCR, the repertoire was profiled, and TCRdb retains in-frame clones only, with some absent. The table includes about 540,000 clones, approximately 80% detected once. These records were also assigned to another study, of human thymus T cells.

The sequenced material came from thymocytes. These TCRs come from a boy less than two years old with a congenital heart defect.

The chain employs TRBV11-3 and TRBJ2-2; D perhaps matches TRBD1 (6 bases). The germline V and J ends were trimmed by 4 bases and 6 bases, with 15 bases remaining between them. This CDR3 contains 15 residues. Germline CDR1 SGHNT, CDR2 YENEEA. In nucleotides, the CDR3 is TGTGCCAGCAGCTCAGCTGGGGGCGACCCCGGGGAGCTGTTTTTT. The encoded protein is CASSSAGGDPGELFF.

V is TRBV7-2 and J is TRBJ1-2, with 9 bases lining up with TRBD1. Losses at the gene ends were 5 bases for V and 3 bases for J; bases not matched to a gene: 7. Germline V gene sequence: CDR1 SGHTA, CDR2 FQGNSA. CDR3 size: 15 residues. CDR3 amino acids: CASSHRDREDYGYTF. CDR3 coding DNA: TGTGCCAGCAGCCACCGGGACAGGGAGGACTATGGCTACACCTTC.

The chain links TRBV28 to TRBJ1-1; 10 bases are shared with TRBD1. The CDR3 spans 15 residues. The V gene end was trimmed by 5 bases and the J gene end by 2 bases; junction bases not matched to a gene: 5. Germline V lookup: CDR1 MDHEN, CDR2 SYDVKM. CDR3 sequence: CASSQRTGGNTEAFF. In DNA form, the CDR3 reads TGTGCCAGCAGTCAGCGGACAGGGGGTAACACTGAAGCTTTCTTT.

The rearrangement links TRBV4-3 to TRBJ2-7; TRBD1 agrees at 9 bases. Losses at the gene ends were 0 bases for V and 1 base for J; bases not matched to a gene: 4. The CDR3 runs to 16 residues. Per germline, CDR1 LGHNA and CDR2 YSLEER. In nucleotides, the CDR3 is TGCGCCAGCAGCCAAGATCACGGGACAGGGTCCTACGAGCAGTACTTC. Its translation is CASSQDHGTGSYEQYF.

The chain carries TRBV5-1 and TRBJ2-5; a weak D match, TRBD2 (6 bases). The CDR3 is 14 residues long. V was pared by 6 bases and J by 5 bases, with 17 bases between. CDR1 and CDR2 (germline): SGHRS, YFSETQ. The DNA for the CDR3 is TGCGCCAGCAAAGGGAGGACCGAGCGCGAGACCCAGTACTTC. Protein: CASKGRTERETQYF.

The rearrangement joins TRBV9 to TRBJ2-5; tentative D call: TRBD2 (6 bases). The CDR3 length is 15 residues. V dropped 5 bases and J dropped 7 bases, with 21 bases sitting between them. Per the germline V gene, CDR1 is SGDLS and CDR2 is YYNGEE. CDR3 loop: CASRPHALAGGTQYF. In nucleotides, the CDR3 is TGTGCCAGCAGGCCCCATGCACTAGCCGGGGGGACCCAGTACTTC.

The chain joins TRBV19 to TRBJ2-2; a possible D gene is TRBD1 (5 bases). Trimming removed 5 bases from V and 4 bases from J, with 11 bases in between. The V gene's germline CDR1 is LNHDA and CDR2 SQIVND (reference sequence). This CDR3 has 14 residues. CDR3 bases: TGTGCCAGTAGTCGGTCAGGGCCCACCGGGGAGCTGTTTTTT. This codes for CASSRSGPTGELFF.

The gene calls are TRBV5-6 and TRBJ1-4, with D possibly TRBD1 on 6 matching bases. Trimming removed 4 bases from V and 8 bases from J, with 12 bases in between. The germline gives CDR1 SGHDT, CDR2 YYEEEE. CDR3 length: 13 amino acids. CDR3 DNA sequence: TGTGCCAGCAGCAGGGGACAAGGAGAAAAACTGTTTTTT. Translation gives CASSRGQGEKLFF.

This chain's CDR3 is CASSQSGQGSRYEQYF. For the CDR3, the DNA is TGTGCCAGCAGCCAATCAGGACAGGGGAGTCGGTACGAGCAGTACTTC. The rearrangement links TRBV14 to TRBJ2-7, with 9 positions matching TRBD1. Trimming cost V 2 bases and J 4 bases; bases outside gene matches: 9. The length of the CDR3 is 16 residues. Germline V lookup: CDR1 SGHDN, CDR2 FVKESK. The complete variable domain, with remaining parts taken from reference TRBV14 and TRBJ2-7, reads EAGVTQFPSHSVIEKGQTVTLRCDPISGHDNLYWYRRVMGKEIKFLLHFVKESKQDESGMPNNRFLAERTGGTYSTLKVQPAELEDSGVYFCASSQSGQGSRYEQYFGPGTRLTVT.

The chain recombines TRBV30 with TRBJ2-2; TRBD2 aligns across 9 bases. CDR3 size: 16 residues. Per the germline V gene, CDR1 is GTSNPN and CDR2 is SVGIG (reference sequence). Losses at the gene ends were 1 base for V and 2 bases for J; bases not matched to a gene: 5. The CDR3 region has the DNA TGTGCCTGGAGTGGGGGGCGGGAGGGAAACACCGGGGAGCTGTTTTTT. It yields the protein CAWSGGREGNTGELFF.

CDR3 nucleotides: TGTGCCAGCAGAGGAGGGACAGCCGAAGCTTTCTTT. Protein product: CASRGGTAEAFF. The chain employs TRBV6-4 and TRBJ1-1, with 7 bases identical to TRBD1. Trimming took 6 bases from V and 8 from J; bases not matched to a gene: 6. Germline V CDR1 and CDR2: MRHNA, SNTAGT. The length of the CDR3 is 12 residues.

V gene TRBV19 combines with J gene TRBJ1-1; 10 bases map to TRBD1. There are 13 residues in the CDR3. V shed 6 bases and J 11 bases; nucleotides not matched to a gene: 9. CDR1 is LNHDA, CDR2 SQIVND, per germline (reference sequence). This CDR3 is CASRPGTGEDAFF. CDR3 in DNA: TGTGCCAGTAGGCCCGGGACAGGGGAGGATGCTTTCTTT.

The gene calls are TRBV5-8 and TRBJ1-1; no clear D gene. Trimming took off 5 bases at V and 8 bases at J, with 16 bases between the two ends. Germline V gives CDR1 SGHTS, CDR2 YDEGEE. The CDR3 consists of 13 residues. In DNA form, the CDR3 reads TGTGCCAGCAGGGACCAGCGGGCGGTGGAAGCTTTCTTT. Translation: CASRDQRAVEAFF.

Only a few counts were recorded for this clone. The rearrangement uses TRBV27 and TRBJ1-5, with 7 bases fitting TRBD1. With V trimmed by 4 bases and J by 3 bases, 9 bases remained unmatched. This CDR3 spans 16 amino acids. Germline CDR1 is MNHEY and CDR2 is SMNVEV (reference sequence). In DNA form, the CDR3 reads TGTGCCAGCAGTTCCCTCGGACAGGTAAACAATCAGCCCCAGCATTTT. This codes for CASSSLGQVNNQPQHF.

The CDR3 DNA sequence: TGTGCCAGCAGTTTGAGGGGGCTAGGAAGGGAGCAGTTCTTC. Translating it yields CASSLRGLGREQFF. The chain carries TRBV28 and TRBJ2-1; 7 bases map to TRBD1. V dropped 3 bases and J dropped 10; count of bases not matched to a gene: 9. This CDR3 is built from 14 residues. From germline, CDR1 is MDHEN and CDR2 SYDVKM.

J is TRBJ1-5 and V is TRBV5-6; possible D gene TRBD1, 5 bases. V lost 4 bases and J lost 6, with 11 bases in between. Per germline, CDR1 SGHDT and CDR2 YYEEEE. The CDR3 runs 13 residues. This chain's CDR3 is CASSRGGFQPQHF. CDR3 DNA sequence: TGTGCCAGCAGCCGTGGGGGGTTTCAGCCCCAGCATTTT.

J is TRBJ2-1 and V is TRBV13, with 7 positions matching TRBD1. This CDR3 has 16 residues. CDR1 PRHDT and CDR2 FYEKMQ come from the germline V gene (reference sequence). Unmatched junction bases numbered 9, after V lost 5 bases and J lost 2 bases. Here the CDR3 reads CASSLDGQATYNEQFF. The CDR3 nucleotides are TGTGCCAGCAGCCTCGACGGACAGGCGACCTACAATGAGCAGTTCTTC.

The chain recombines TRBV25-1 with TRBJ2-3; TRBD2 agrees at 7 bases. The J segment lost 2 bases and the V segment lost 6 bases, leaving 8 bases of the junction unmatched. CDR1 and CDR2 from the germline V gene are MGHDK and SYGVNS. The CDR3 is 15 amino acids. The CDR3 DNA is TGTGCCAGCAGGGTGAGCGGGGTCAACACAGATACGCAGTATTTT. Encoded protein: CASRVSGVNTDTQYF.

The rearrangement links TRBV7-3 to TRBJ2-5; perhaps TRBD2 as D (6 bases). The germline CDR1 and CDR2 sequences are SGHTA and FQGTGA. This CDR3 is 15 amino acids long. Trimming removed 1 base at V and 4 bases at J, with 13 bases between. In DNA form, the CDR3 reads TGTGCCAGCAGCTTAAAGGAGGGGCGGGGAGAGACCCAGTACTTC. Translated, it gives CASSLKEGRGETQYF.

This clone was detected once. The chain couples TRBV13 to TRBJ1-1, with 8 bases aligning to TRBD1. The CDR3 runs to 19 residues. Germline V gene lookup returns CDR1 PRHDT and CDR2 FYEKMQ (reference sequence). J lost 4 bases, V lost 2 bases, and 18 bases had no gene match. Here the CDR3 DNA reads TGTGCCAGCAGCTTATCCCCGGGACAGGCCCAAAACAGGACCACTGAAGCTTTCTTT. This sequence encodes CASSLSPGQAQNRTTEAFF.

The CDR3 is CASRLAEREYADTQYF. CDR3 sequence (DNA): TGTGCCAGCAGACTCGCCGAGCGGGAGTACGCAGATACGCAGTATTTT. This chain joins TRBV27 and TRBJ2-3, with 8 bases fitting TRBD2. CDR3 length: 16 residues. CDR1 is MNHEY and CDR2 is SMNVEV in the germline V gene (reference sequence). Unmatched junction bases numbered 12, after V lost 6 bases and J lost 4 bases.

The genes are TRBV6-1 and TRBJ2-7; D call uncertain. V gave up 4 bases and J gave up 1 base, with 11 bases separating them. Germline assignment: CDR1 MNHNS and CDR2 SASEGT. The length of the CDR3 is 14 residues. CDR3 residues: CASSVPSQSYEQYF. Here the CDR3 DNA reads TGTGCCAGCAGTGTGCCCTCGCAGTCCTACGAGCAGTACTTC.

CDR3 sequence (DNA): TGTGCCAGCAGTTTCAGGACAGGCCGAGGTTACGAGCAGTACTTC. This gives the protein CASSFRTGRGYEQYF. The chain uses TRBV27 and TRBJ2-5; TRBD1 matches at 7 bases. The J call is in doubt because the DNA end fits TRBJ2-7 better. Germline assignment: CDR1 MNHEY and CDR2 SMNVEV (reference sequence). The CDR3 runs 15 residues.